This T cell receptor beta chain was captured in a study of response to subunit inactivated influenza vaccine. V was clipped by 5 bases and J by 6 bases, with 11 bases between them. This CDR3 comprises 13 residues. Germline CDR1 and CDR2: MNHEY and SMNVEV (reference sequence). This clonotype was observed at least ten times. TCRdb called the RT-PCR reads again in MiXCR, with one record for every CDR3 protein. The sample shows about 800,000 distinct CDR3 sequences, 21% of them seen only once. This specimen consisted of PBMCs from blood, obtained less than 6 days after vaccination. The TCR originated in a man aged 45 to 65 who received an inactivated influenza vaccine. This chain uses TRBV27 with TRBJ2-1; D might be TRBD2 (6 bases). CDR3: CASSERAFNEQFF. The CDR3 DNA reads as TGTGCCAGCAGTGAGCGGGCGTTCAATGAGCAGTTCTTC.